This is a list of T cell receptor beta chains from one sample in a study of cytomegalovirus exposure and HLA in healthy donors. Profiled with immunoSEQ multiplex PCR; TCRdb holds only in-frame clones, not every one. The sample holds 180,000 or so clones, around 87% seen once. Sequenced material: PBMCs. The source is a woman aged 25-40 years in good health and CMV-seronegative. Both conserved end residues are part of each CDR3.

CDR3 length,V gene,J gene,CDR3 protein
14,TRBV29-1,TRBJ2-7,CSVYDRGISYEQYF
15,TRBV7-5,TRBJ1-5,CVRSVPQSSNQPQHF
14,TRBV11-2,TRBJ1-1,CASSSPGGGRQAFF
16,TRBV9,TRBJ1-6,CASSVGDFSYNSPLHF
21,TRBV16,TRBJ1-1,CASSQTQLSWSAQGFNTEAFF
15,TRBV7-2,TRBJ2-1,CASSFPTGRYNEQFF
15,TRBV4-1,TRBJ2-1,CASSFRQGGYNEQFF
16,TRBV2,TRBJ2-7,CASRGDREGVSYEQYF
18,TRBV4-1,TRBJ2-4,CASSLLTGTSGGWDIQYF
14,TRBV18,TRBJ2-7,CASSPIASGYEQYF
14,TRBV30,TRBJ2-7,CAVTRRVTGNEQYF
16,TRBV4-2,TRBJ1-5,CASSHLGQGEVQPQHF
15,TRBV10-2,TRBJ1-5,CASSGTGGRVEPQHF
13,TRBV6-1,TRBJ1-1,CASRIGVNTEAFF
16,TRBV19,TRBJ1-5,CASSALTGYSNQPQHF
13,TRBV7-9,TRBJ1-2,CASSTRTGDGYTF
14,TRBV9,TRBJ2-5,CASSVDSASQTQYF
15,TRBV6-5,TRBJ1-2,CASSRDRLESYGYTF
13,TRBV6-5,TRBJ1-1,CASSSTGITEAFF
18,TRBV9,TRBJ2-6,CASSVGGQGASGANVLTF
15,TRBV6-1,TRBJ2-7,CASSEESGGSYEQYF
16,TRBV28,TRBJ1-1,CATRHRFKGRDTEAFF
20,TRBV21-1,TRBJ2-1,CASSKTTCLAGGRTYNEQFF
16,TRBV5-4,TRBJ2-2,CASSLSGGLNTGELFF
14,TRBV2,TRBJ1-2,CASSYSPTSEGYTF
17,TRBV14,TRBJ2-4,CASSQGLAGGPKNIQYF
17,TRBV5-1,TRBJ2-1,CASREASGPSGNNEQFF
16,TRBV19,TRBJ2-7,CASSPQGVSLSYEQYF
16,TRBV4-3,TRBJ1-3,CASSQDVSSSGNTIYF
15,TRBV5-4,TRBJ2-2,CASSFLLGGTGELFF
17,TRBV5-6,TRBJ2-2,CASSFHWGSGDTGELFF
16,TRBV9,TRBJ2-7,CASSVGTWDSSYEQYF
13,TRBV29-1,TRBJ2-2,CSVVEAGGPELFF
15,TRBV10-3,TRBJ1-5,CAIRQGLEVGQPQHF
15,TRBV5-6,TRBJ1-2,CASSPGTPQAYGYTF
14,TRBV30,TRBJ2-7,CAWSAGDRGNEQYF
14,TRBV7-2,TRBJ1-2,CASSLALEQSGYTF
17,TRBV5-1,TRBJ2-7,CASSSKWGERGTYEQYF
18,TRBV15,TRBJ1-1,CATSSTFLLGQMNTEAFF
15,TRBV5-6,TRBJ2-2,CASTPIQGLTGELFF
15,TRBV10-3,TRBJ1-6,CAIHLTPSPNSPLHF
12,TRBV30,TRBJ2-7,CAWSFTGDEQYF
17,TRBV7-2,TRBJ2-7,CASSPDGLAGGPYEQYF
18,TRBV4-2,TRBJ2-1,CASSQKRALAGGQNEQFF
15,TRBV6-1,TRBJ2-5,CASSAPWTGQETQYF
14,TRBV14,TRBJ1-2,CADTRRVQNYGYTF
12,TRBV2,TRBJ2-7,CASMGASYEQYF
16,TRBV7-9,TRBJ2-7,CASSSPKGTGSYEQYF
14,TRBV10-1,TRBJ1-2,CASSETGGTSGYTF
17,TRBV27,TRBJ2-5,CASSFQQLGGGVETQYF